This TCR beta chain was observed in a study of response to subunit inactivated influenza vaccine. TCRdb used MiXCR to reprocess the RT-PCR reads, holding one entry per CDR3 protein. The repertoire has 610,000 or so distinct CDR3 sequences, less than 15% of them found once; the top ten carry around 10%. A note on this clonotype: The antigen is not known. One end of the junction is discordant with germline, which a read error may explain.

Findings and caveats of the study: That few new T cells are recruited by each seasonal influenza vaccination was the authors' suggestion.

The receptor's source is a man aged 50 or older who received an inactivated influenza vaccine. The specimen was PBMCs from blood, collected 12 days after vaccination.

Here the CDR3 DNA reads TGTGCCAGCAGTTATAGTGCCGCGGGATCCTACAATGAGCGGTTCTTC. As protein: CASSYSAAGSYNERFF. The chain employs TRBV6-2 or TRBV6-3 and TRBJ2-1, with a tentative D call TRBD2 (6 bases). In germline, CDR1 is MNHEY, CDR2 SVGEGT. The CDR3 is 16 amino acids.